Below, 13 T cell receptor beta chains from the same sample are listed, as sequenced in a study of T cell responses to AZD1222 COVID-19 vaccine. TCRdb keeps only in-frame clones here, not all; method: immunoSEQ multiplex PCR. The sample has about 150,000 clones, about 92% seen once. The source was peripheral blood, collected 28 days after the second AZD1222 dose. The receptors shown here come from an adult who received the AZD1222 COVID-19 vaccine.

The J gene is TRBJ2-3, the V gene TRBV5-1; no clear D gene. CDR3 length: 16 residues. Per the germline V gene, CDR1 is SGHRS and CDR2 is YFSETQ. With 1 base removed from V and 0 bases from J, the gap between germline ends came to 12 bases. DNA of the CDR3: TGCGCCAGCAGCTTGTCGGCCCTAGATAGCACAGATACGCAGTATTTT. This translates into CASSLSALDSTDTQYF.

The gene calls are TRBV19 and TRBJ1-2; 10 bases align to TRBD1. The CDR3 spans 15 residues. Germline loops: CDR1 LNHDA, CDR2 SQIVND (reference sequence). The ends lost 4 bases at V and 5 bases at J; junction bases unmatched: 7. The CDR3 DNA is TGTGCCAGTAGTACGCCGGGACAGGGGAATTATGGCTACACCTTC. Its translation is CASSTPGQGNYGYTF.

The chain is built from TRBV28 and TRBJ1-2, with a weak D call TRBD1 (5 bases). CDR1 is MDHEN, CDR2 SYDVKM, per germline. The V end was cut by 3 bases, the J end by 4 bases, with 6 bases between. The CDR3 length is 12 residues. CDR3 DNA sequence: TGTGCCAGCAGTTTGGGGGTCTATGGCTACACCTTC. Its protein is CASSLGVYGYTF.

The rearrangement uses TRBV3-1 (or the pseudogene TRBV3-2) and TRBJ2-1; D might be TRBD1 or TRBD2, each matching 5 bases. CDR3 length equals 15 residues. With 1 base removed from V and 9 bases from J, the gap between germline ends came to 16 bases. CDR1 LGHDT and CDR2 YNNKEL come from the germline V gene (reference sequence). The CDR3 DNA reads TGTGCCAGCAGCCAAGTTGAGGGTGCAGGGACTGAGCAGTTCTTC. Protein sequence: CASSQVEGAGTEQFF.

The sample holds one count of this clone. The gene calls are TRBV5-1 and TRBJ2-5, with no clear D. CDR3 length: 14 amino acids. Trimming pared 3 bases from V and 1 base from J, leaving 10 bases between. CDR1 is SGHRS and CDR2 is YFSETQ in the germline V gene. The CDR3 DNA sequence: TGCGCCAGCAGCTCCTCCGGATCCCAAGAGACCCAGTACTTC. It is translated as CASSSSGSQETQYF.

V usage is TRBV2 and J usage is TRBJ2-2; D unresolved. With 5 bases removed from V and 6 bases from J, the gap between germline ends came to 10 bases. Germline CDR1 and CDR2: SNHLY and FYNNEI. This CDR3 is 13 amino acids long. This CDR3 reads CASSSRWAGELFF. The DNA of the CDR3 is TGTGCCAGCAGTAGTAGGTGGGCCGGGGAGCTGTTTTTT.

The sample holds one count of this clone. The V gene is TRBV2, the J gene TRBJ1-1; no definite D call. Germline CDR1 SNHLY, CDR2 FYNNEI. Deletions cut 6 bases from V and 1 base from J, with 12 bases between. The CDR3 spans 14 residues. CDR3 region: CASSQPWQNTEAFF. The CDR3 DNA reads TGTGCCAGCAGCCAACCATGGCAGAACACTGAAGCTTTCTTT.

This chain joins TRBV2 and TRBJ2-5; D possibly corresponds to TRBD2 (5 bases). Germline CDR1 SNHLY, CDR2 FYNNEI. V was clipped by 6 bases and J by 0 bases, with 8 bases between them. The CDR3 has 13 residues. CDR3 in DNA: TGTGCCAGCAGGAGGGCAGACCAAGAGACCCAGTACTTC. It yields the protein CASRRADQETQYF.

This clone was picked up one time. The genes are TRBV6-5 and TRBJ2-7; D not certain. There are 15 residues in the CDR3. Trimming removed 3 bases from V and 3 bases from J, with 15 bases in between. CDR1 and CDR2 (germline): MNHEY, SVGAGI. The CDR3 sequence: CASSYAANLGYEQYF. The DNA for the CDR3 is TGTGCCAGCAGTTATGCAGCGAATCTGGGCTACGAGCAGTACTTC.

This chain joins TRBV27 and TRBJ1-5; 10 bases line up with TRBD1. After removal of 5 bases from V and 0 bases from J, the junction contained 13 bases not matched to a gene. This CDR3 has 19 amino acids. Germline V CDR1 and CDR2: MNHEY, SMNVEV (reference sequence). This chain's CDR3 is CASSPRTGGSPFSNQPQHF. In DNA form, the CDR3 reads TGTGCCAGCAGTCCTCGGACAGGGGGGTCCCCCTTTAGCAATCAGCCCCAGCATTTT.

The chain employs TRBV5-5 and TRBJ2-7; D is unresolved. Trimming left V 0 bases short and J 6 bases short, with 10 bases between. Germline CDR1 and CDR2: SGHKS and YYEKEE (reference sequence). The CDR3 is 13 residues long. CDR3 amino acids: CASSLGGVGEQYF. The CDR3 region has the DNA TGTGCCAGCAGCTTGGGTGGGGTAGGCGAGCAGTACTTC. Combining the CDR3 with reference TRBV5-5 and TRBJ2-7 gives the whole variable domain DAGVTQSPTHLIKTRGQQVTLRCSPISGHKSVSWYQQVLGQGPQFIFQYYEKEERGRGNFPDRFSARQFPNYSSELNVNALLLGDSALYLCASSLGGVGEQYFGPGTRLTVT.

A remark on this clone: Sequence at one end of the junction differs from germline and may be a read error. This chain joins TRBV27 and TRBJ1-1; D gene unclear. The CDR3 sequence is 13 residues long. Per the germline V gene, CDR1 is MNHEY and CDR2 is SMNVEV (reference sequence). For the CDR3, the DNA is TGCGCCAGCAGTTTCTCAGGAAACACTGAAGCTTTCTTT. This codes for CASSFSGNTEAFF.

The chain recombines TRBV21-1 with TRBJ2-5; TRBD1 reflects the table's D call only, with no check against the DNA. TRBV21-1 is flagged as a pseudogene. The CDR3 spans 15 residues. DNA for the CDR3: TGTGCCAGCAGCAAACGGACAGGGGGAGGGGAGACCCAGTACTTC. Translation: CASSKRTGGGETQYF.